This T cell receptor (beta chain) was identified in a study of Graves' ophthalmopathy and Graves' hyperthyroidism. J gave up 2 bases and V 7 bases, and 8 bases lay outside the gene matches. Germline CDR1 reads MNHEY; CDR2 reads SMNVEV (reference sequence). This CDR3 contains 15 residues. The study amplified TCR beta CDR3 regions using RNA transcripts. Following a first-round RT-PCR that used HTBI primers, a second-round multiplex PCR was carried out. TCRdb reanalysed the multiplex PCR reads using MiXCR and keeps one entry per CDR3 protein. The data show 300,000 to 350,000 distinct CDR3 sequences, roughly 15% seen once. This clonotype was detected many times.

This receptor was identified in an adult man with Graves' ophthalmopathy. Sequencing used peripheral blood. The gene calls are TRBV27 and TRBJ2-5; 9 bases agree with TRBD2. This CDR3 is CASMQAGGWQETQYF. Here the CDR3 DNA reads TGTGCCAGCATGCAAGCGGGAGGCTGGCAAGAGACCCAGTACTTC.